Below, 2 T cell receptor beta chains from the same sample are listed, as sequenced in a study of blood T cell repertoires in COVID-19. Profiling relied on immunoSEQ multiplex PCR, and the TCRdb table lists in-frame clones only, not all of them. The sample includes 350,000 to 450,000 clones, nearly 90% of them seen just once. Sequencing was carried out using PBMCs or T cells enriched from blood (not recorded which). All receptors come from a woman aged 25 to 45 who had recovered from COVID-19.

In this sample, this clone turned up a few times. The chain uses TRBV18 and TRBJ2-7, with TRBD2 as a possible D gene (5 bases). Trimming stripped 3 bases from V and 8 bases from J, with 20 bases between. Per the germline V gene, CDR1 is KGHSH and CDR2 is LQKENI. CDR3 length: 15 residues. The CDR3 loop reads CASSPEEVPRSKQYF. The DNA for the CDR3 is TGTGCCAGCTCACCGGAGGAGGTACCGAGATCGAAGCAGTACTTC.

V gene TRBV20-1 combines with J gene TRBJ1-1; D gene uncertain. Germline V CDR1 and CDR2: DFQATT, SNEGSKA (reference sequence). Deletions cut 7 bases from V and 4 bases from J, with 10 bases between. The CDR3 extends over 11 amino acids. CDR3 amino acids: CSVKGSTEAFF. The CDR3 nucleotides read TGCAGTGTGAAAGGGAGCACTGAAGCTTTCTTT.